The rows below give T cell receptor beta chains drawn from one sample of a study of T-cell memory formation after mild COVID-19. TCRdb fed the 5' RACE reads into MiXCR, producing one record per CDR3 protein. The sample holds 580,000 or so distinct CDR3 sequences, 15% to 20% seen once. Sequencing was carried out using PBMCs or a T cell subset sorted from them (not recorded which). These receptors originate from an adult woman who had mild COVID-19 (a few samples of this study predate the infection). Cell type and time point are not known. CDR3s include the opening cysteine and the closing phenylalanine or tryptophan. A D gene is named only where the DNA matches it firmly. Size values are once, few and many counts, or a class for expanded clones, and some rows have none.

v_gene,d_gene,abundance,j_gene,CDR3nt,CDR3aa
TRBV7-9,TRBD1,few,TRBJ2-7,TGTGCCAGCAGCTCCCCGGACAGGGGTTCCTACGAGCAGTACTTC,CASSSPDRGSYEQYF
TRBV4-1,NA,NA,TRBJ2-1,TGCGCCAGCAGCCAAGTAGGAGGGGATGAGCAGTTCTTC,CASSQVGGDEQFF
TRBV25-1,NA,NA,TRBJ1-2,TGTGCCAGCAGTGAACCCCACAATCGGGGCAAGGATGGCTACACCTTC,CASSEPHNRGKDGYTF
TRBV5-1,NA,NA,TRBJ2-7,TGCGCCAGCAGGAGTTTGTCAGGGGAGTACGAGCAGTACTTC,CASRSLSGEYEQYF
TRBV6-2/TRBV6-3,TRBD1,NA,TRBJ2-1,TGTGCCAGCGCGGACAGGGTGGGGAATGAGCAGTTCTTC,CASADRVGNEQFF
TRBV7-9,NA,NA,TRBJ1-2,TGTGCCAGCAGCTTAAGGGTTAACTATGGCTACACCTTC,CASSLRVNYGYTF
TRBV7-8,NA,NA,TRBJ2-1,TGTGCCAGCAGCTTAGACAGGGTAGGACATGAGCAGTTCTTC,CASSLDRVGHEQFF
TRBV5-1,TRBD1,few,TRBJ2-7,TGCGCCAGCAGCTTGGCCGGACAGGGGGCATTTTTGTCCTACGAGCAGTACTTC,CASSLAGQGAFLSYEQYF
TRBV20-1,NA,NA,TRBJ1-5,TGCAGTGCTAGTCCCCTGGACCGGACCAGCAATCAGCCCCAGCATTTT,CSASPLDRTSNQPQHF
TRBV14,TRBD1,few,TRBJ2-3,TGTGCCAGCAGCCATCGACAGGGTTTCACAGATACGCAGTATTTT,CASSHRQGFTDTQYF
TRBV5-1,NA,NA,TRBJ2-7,TGCGCCAGCAGCCCGGGACTTCGTGGATACGAGCAGTACTTC,CASSPGLRGYEQYF
TRBV25-1,NA,few,TRBJ2-3,TGTGCCAGCGCCCCGGGTGCAGATACGCAGTATTTT,CASAPGADTQYF
TRBV19,TRBD2,NA,TRBJ2-1,TGTGCCAGTACTCCTCGGACTAGCGGGAGTTCCCCGTTCTTC,CASTPRTSGSSPFF
TRBV19,NA,NA,TRBJ1-1,TGTGCCAGTAGTATGGGGGGTTCTGAAGCTTTCTTT,CASSMGGSEAFF
TRBV20-1,NA,NA,TRBJ1-1,TGCAGTGCTAAGGTGCGGCAGGGGATCAACACTGAAGCTTTCTTT,CSAKVRQGINTEAFF
TRBV9,TRBD1,NA,TRBJ1-1,TGTGCCAGCAGCGCCGGGGACAGGCGGAAAAACACTGAAGCTTTCTTT,CASSAGDRRKNTEAFF
TRBV7-3,TRBD2,NA,TRBJ2-7,TGTGCCAGCAGCCCTATGCCGGGACTAGGCTACGAGCAGTACTTC,CASSPMPGLGYEQYF
TRBV29-1,NA,NA,TRBJ2-4,TGCAGCGTCCTAGAACTAGCCAAAAACATTCAGTACTTC,CSVLELAKNIQYF
TRBV5-1,NA,few,TRBJ1-2,TGCGCCAGCAGCTTGGCCGGACAAATCGGGGTCGATGGCTACACCTTC,CASSLAGQIGVDGYTF
TRBV7-2,NA,few,TRBJ1-6,TGTGCCAGCAGCTTATTGTTTAGCTCCTATAATTCACCCCTCCACTTT,CASSLLFSSYNSPLHF
TRBV2,TRBD1,NA,TRBJ2-6,TGTGCCAGCAGCTACAGGGGGACCGGGGCCAACGTCCTGACTTTC,CASSYRGTGANVLTF
TRBV18,NA,many,TRBJ1-4,TGTGCCAGCTCACCTAAACGAGGCGGAGATCCAACTAATGAAAAACTGTTTTTT,CASSPKRGGDPTNEKLFF
TRBV9,TRBD1,many,TRBJ2-1,TGTGCCAGCAGCGTAGGACAGGGGAGCTACAATGAGCAGTTCTTC,CASSVGQGSYNEQFF
TRBV6-1,NA,NA,TRBJ1-1,TGTGCCAGCAGTGAAGAGTCGGAAATCGGGAACACTGAAGCTTTCTTT,CASSEESEIGNTEAFF
TRBV7-9,NA,NA,TRBJ2-1,TGTGCCAGCAGCTACCGTGGGACTGAGCAGTTCTTC,CASSYRGTEQFF
TRBV6-5,NA,NA,TRBJ2-2,TGTGCCAGCAGTCCGCCGGGGTTAGGCACCGGGGAGCTGTTTTTT,CASSPPGLGTGELFF
TRBV18,TRBD1,NA,TRBJ2-5,TGTGCCAGCTCACCGTACGGACAGGGTTACCAAGAGACCCAGTACTTC,CASSPYGQGYQETQYF
TRBV12-3/TRBV12-4,NA,NA,TRBJ1-2,TGTGCCAGCAGTTTACGACGAGGGGTGAACTATGGCTACACCTTC,CASSLRRGVNYGYTF
TRBV4-3,NA,NA,TRBJ1-2,TGCGCCAGCAGCCAAGATCCCTATGAGCCCTCACGCTACACCTTC,CASSQDPYEPSRYTF
TRBV7-9,NA,few,TRBJ1-1,TGTGCCAGCAGCTTAATTGCAGGGAGGAACACTGAAGCTTTCTTT,CASSLIAGRNTEAFF
TRBV18,TRBD1,few,TRBJ2-1,TGTGCCAGCTCACCCCGGACAGGGACAAGGGAGCAGTTCTTC,CASSPRTGTREQFF
TRBV5-6,NA,few,TRBJ1-2,TGTGCCAGCAGCTTCGACGCGCCTAACTATGGCTACACCTTC,CASSFDAPNYGYTF